These 17 T cell receptor beta chains were all obtained from the same sample, sequenced in a study of cytomegalovirus exposure and HLA in healthy donors. Both 60 Vbeta primers and 13 Jbeta primers went into the PCR. Clones were read by immunoSEQ multiplex PCR, and TCRdb kept only the in-frame ones, dropping some. The sample holds some 65,000 clones, approximately 80% seen once. Sequences were obtained from PBMCs. These receptors all stem from a girl aged 10 to 17 in good health and CMV-seropositive.

This chain uses TRBV2 with TRBJ2-1, with 12 bases aligning to TRBD2. The CDR3 extends over 16 amino acids. Per the germline V gene, CDR1 is SNHLY and CDR2 is FYNNEI. With V trimmed by 6 bases and J by 9 bases, 12 bases remained unmatched. In nucleotides, the CDR3 is TGTGCCAGCAGAACACCTCTAGCGGGGGGGCCCGGTGAGCAGTTCTTC. It translates to CASRTPLAGGPGEQFF. The full variable domain, completed using reference TRBV2 and TRBJ2-1, is EPEVTQTPSHQVTQMGQEVILRCVPISNHLYFYWYRQILGQKVEFLVSFYNNEISEKSEIFDDQFSVERPDGSNFTLKIRSTKLEDSAMYFCASRTPLAGGPGEQFFGPGTRLTVL.

The rearrangement links TRBV11-2 to TRBJ2-2, with 10 bases lining up with TRBD2. V was clipped by 5 bases and J by 6 bases; unmatched bases: 6. CDR3 length: 15 residues. The V gene's germline CDR1 is SGHAT and CDR2 FQNNGV. This CDR3 is CASSPSGRAAGELFF. The DNA for the CDR3 is TGTGCCAGCAGCCCAAGCGGGAGGGCGGCCGGGGAGCTGTTTTTT.

The chain carries TRBV6-1 and TRBJ1-2, with no clear D. Deletions cut 4 bases from V and 0 bases from J, with 9 bases between. This CDR3 has 14 residues. Germline CDR1 and CDR2: MNHNS and SASEGT. The CDR3 reads CASSGLLANYGYTF. DNA for the CDR3: TGTGCCAGCAGTGGACTCCTAGCTAACTATGGCTACACCTTC.

The chain recombines TRBV30 with TRBJ2-1; maybe TRBD1 (6 bases). The V end was cut by 0 bases, the J end by 8 bases, with 11 bases between. The germline CDR1 and CDR2 sequences are GTSNPN and SVGIG (reference sequence). The CDR3 sequence is 13 residues long. The DNA of the CDR3 is TGTGCCTGGAGTGTTTACAGGGACGATGAGCAGTTCTTC. Translating gives CAWSVYRDDEQFF.

The V and J genes are TRBV7-9 and TRBJ2-7, with 7 bases identical to TRBD2. Trimming cost V 5 bases and J 5 bases; bases outside gene matches: 9. The CDR3 extends over 14 amino acids. Germline V gene sequence: CDR1 SEHNR, CDR2 FQNEAQ (reference sequence). This CDR3 reads CASSIGLVSHEQYF. CDR3 in DNA: TGTGCCAGCAGCATTGGACTAGTTTCCCACGAGCAGTACTTC.

This clone occurred once. The V and J genes are TRBV30 and TRBJ2-3; 8 bases match TRBD1. The germline V gene has CDR1 GTSNPN and CDR2 SVGIG (reference sequence). The CDR3 spans 10 residues. The ends lost 5 bases at V and 14 bases at J; junction bases unmatched: 6. For the CDR3, the DNA is TGTGCCTGGGGGGACAGGTTGCGGTATTTT. It yields the protein CAWGDRLRYF.

J is TRBJ2-7 and V is TRBV7-8; 7 bases align to TRBD2. Trimming at V came to 1 base and at J to 7 bases, leaving 10 bases not matched to a gene. The germline gives CDR1 SGHVS, CDR2 FQNEAQ. This CDR3 has 15 amino acids. Here the CDR3 DNA reads TGTGCCAGCAGCTTAGTGATGGCGGGAGTAGAAGAGCAGTACTTC. Amino acid sequence: CASSLVMAGVEEQYF.

The V and J genes are TRBV4-1 and TRBJ1-6, with D perhaps TRBD1 (6 bases). This CDR3 has 16 residues. Germline V gene lookup returns CDR1 MGHRA and CDR2 YSYEKL. V was clipped by 0 bases and J by 9 bases, with 15 bases between them. The CDR3 spells CASSQEGRGLGSPLHF. The CDR3 bases are TGCGCCAGCAGCCAAGAGGGGCGGGGGCTGGGTTCACCCCTCCACTTT.

This sequence joins TRBV7-6 and TRBJ2-3; no reliable D call. Germline CDR1 reads SGHVS; CDR2 reads FNYEAQ. CDR3 length: 12 amino acids. Trimming shortened V by 4 bases and J by 8 bases, and 10 bases separated the two germline ends. The CDR3 coding sequence is TGTGCCAGCAGCTCACTACTCGGTACGCAGTATTTT. It codes for CASSSLLGTQYF.

The chain uses TRBV7-9 and TRBJ2-5; TRBD2 matches at 15 bases. The germline V gene encodes CDR1 SEHNR and CDR2 FQNEAQ (reference sequence). The CDR3 runs 16 residues. The V and J ends lost 3 bases and 4 bases, in that order; junction bases with no gene match: 3. The DNA for the CDR3 is TGTGCCAGCAGCTTTCGGACTAGCGGGAGGGGAGAGACCCAGTACTTC. Encoded protein: CASSFRTSGRGETQYF. Filled out from reference TRBV7-9 and TRBJ2-5, the complete variable domain reads DTGVSQNPRHKITKRGQNVTFRCDPISEHNRLYWYRQTLGQGPEFLTYFQNEAQLEKSRLLSDRFSAERPKGSFSTLEIQRTEQGDSAMYLCASSFRTSGRGETQYFGPGTRLLVL.

The rearrangement uses TRBV5-4 and TRBJ1-2; TRBD1 matches 8 bases. Per the germline V gene, CDR1 is SGHNT and CDR2 is YYREEE (reference sequence). The CDR3 loop spans 15 amino acids. Unmatched junction bases numbered 14, after V lost 6 bases and J lost 7 bases. The CDR3 bases are TGTGCCAGCACGGCGAAGACTGGACAGGGACTTGGCTACACCTTC. Translated, it gives CASTAKTGQGLGYTF.

The V gene is TRBV7-9, the J gene TRBJ2-3; TRBD2 agrees at 8 bases. CDR3 length equals 16 residues. The germline gives CDR1 SEHNR, CDR2 FQNEAQ (reference sequence). Trimming at V came to 4 bases and at J to 2 bases, leaving 8 bases not matched to a gene. The CDR3 spells CASSSAGGVSTDTQYF. The CDR3 DNA reads as TGTGCCAGCAGCTCGGCCGGGGGGGTATCCACAGATACGCAGTATTTT.

The gene calls are TRBV18 and TRBJ1-1, with D hard to call. Germline CDR1 KGHSH, CDR2 LQKENI. The CDR3 extends over 16 amino acids. V was shortened by 1 base and J by 1 base, with 13 bases between the two germline ends. CDR3 bases: TGTGCCAGCTCACCACTCCCGATCGTGCGGAACACTGAAGCTTTCTTT. It yields the protein CASSPLPIVRNTEAFF.

This chain connects TRBV7-2 to TRBJ2-7, with 8 bases aligning to TRBD2. This CDR3 comprises 13 residues. Per germline, CDR1 SGHTA and CDR2 FQGNSA. The trim removed 3 bases at V and 5 bases at J, leaving 3 bases unmatched. CDR3 loop: CASSFGTRNEQYF. As DNA, the CDR3 is TGTGCCAGCAGCTTCGGGACTAGGAACGAGCAGTACTTC.

This clone was counted once. The CDR3 loop is CASSLGTGEDTQYF. CDR3 nucleotides: TGTGCCAGCAGCTTGGGGACGGGAGAAGATACGCAGTATTTT. The chain links TRBV5-6 to TRBJ2-3; a weak D match, TRBD2 (6 bases). Germline V gene data show CDR1 as SGHDT and CDR2 as YYEEEE. The CDR3 consists of 14 residues. V lost 0 bases, J lost 5 bases, and 10 bases lay in between.

J is TRBJ2-3 and V is TRBV6-5; 7 positions agree with TRBD1. This CDR3 has 15 residues. The V gene end was trimmed by 4 bases and the J gene end by 6 bases; junction bases not matched to a gene: 10. Germline values: CDR1 MNHEY, CDR2 SVGAGI. The CDR3 DNA follows: TGTGCCAGCAGTTTAGGAGACAGGGTCACCGATACGCAGTATTTT. Protein: CASSLGDRVTDTQYF.

The chain joins TRBV5-1 to TRBJ2-7; the match to TRBD1 covers 10 bases. This CDR3 has 14 amino acids. Germline CDR1 is SGHRS and CDR2 is YFSETQ. V shed 5 bases and J 7 bases; nucleotides not matched to a gene: 9. The CDR3 loop reads CASRLRQGAGEQYF. The CDR3 DNA sequence: TGCGCCAGCAGGCTTAGACAGGGGGCCGGAGAGCAGTACTTC.